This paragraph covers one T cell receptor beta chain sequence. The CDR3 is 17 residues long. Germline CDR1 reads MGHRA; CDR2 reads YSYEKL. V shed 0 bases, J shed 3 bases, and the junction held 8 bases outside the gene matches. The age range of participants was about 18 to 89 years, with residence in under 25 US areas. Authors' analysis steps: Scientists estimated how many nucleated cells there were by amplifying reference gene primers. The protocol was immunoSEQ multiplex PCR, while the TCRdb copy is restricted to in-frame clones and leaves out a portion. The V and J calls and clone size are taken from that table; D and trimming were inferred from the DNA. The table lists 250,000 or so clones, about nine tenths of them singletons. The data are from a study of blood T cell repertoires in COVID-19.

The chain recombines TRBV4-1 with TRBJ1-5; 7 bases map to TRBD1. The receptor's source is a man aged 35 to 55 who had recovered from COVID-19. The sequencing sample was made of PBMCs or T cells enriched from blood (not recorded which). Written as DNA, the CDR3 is TGCGCCAGCAGCCAAGACGGGTCAGGGGGAAACAATCAGCCCCAGCATTTT. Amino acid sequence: CASSQDGSGGNNQPQHF.